The 32 T cell receptor beta chains presented below share a single source sample, sequenced in a study of T cell repertoires in cytomegalovirus infection. TCRdb re-analysed the reads in MiXCR, keeping a single row per CDR3 protein. The sample carries nearly 650,000 distinct CDR3 sequences, approximately 25% recorded once. The sample was CD8+ T cells from PBMCs. These TCRs come from a human donor in good health (CMV status not recorded). Some clones in this sample may be carry-over from other donors' samples.

This clonotype appeared a few times. V and J are TRBV4-3 and TRBJ2-4; 13 bases agree with TRBD2. This CDR3 contains 19 residues. The germline V gene has CDR1 LGHNA and CDR2 YSLEER. Losses at the gene ends were 0 bases for V and 1 base for J; bases not matched to a gene: 6. The CDR3 protein is CASSQDGLAGEGAKNIQYF. CDR3 nucleotide sequence: TGCGCCAGCAGCCAAGATGGACTAGCGGGGGAGGGGGCCAAAAACATTCAGTACTTC.

This clonotype was picked up many times. The chain uses TRBV12-3 or TRBV12-4 and TRBJ2-1, with 8 bases identical to TRBD1. The J segment lost 6 bases and the V segment lost 5 bases, leaving 9 bases of the junction unmatched. The CDR3 has 15 residues. CDR3 region: CASSRGQGGSNEQFF. As DNA, the CDR3 is TGTGCCAGCAGTCGCGGACAGGGAGGTAGCAATGAGCAGTTCTTC.

On this clonotype: A much larger clone is a single base away; this may be a read error. V and J are TRBV12-3 or TRBV12-4 and TRBJ1-1; D call uncertain. The CDR3 length is 14 residues. Deletions cut 5 bases from V and 0 bases from J, with 10 bases between. Here the CDR3 DNA reads TGTGCCAGCAGTCCGCACGACCTGAACACTGAAGCTTTCTTT. This encodes CASSPHDLNTEAFF.

This clonotype has a count of ten or more. This chain connects TRBV7-2 to TRBJ2-5; D may correspond to TRBD1 or TRBD2 (6 bases each). The CDR3 totals 15 residues. Between the trimmed V and J ends, which lost 6 bases and 2 bases, there was a span of 16 bases. Germline loops: CDR1 SGHTA, CDR2 FQGNSA. The CDR3 DNA sequence: TGTGCCAGCAGTTCACTGGGGGGCGAACAAGAGACCCAGTACTTC. It is translated as CASSSLGGEQETQYF.

The gene calls are TRBV11-2 and TRBJ2-1, with TRBD2 identical over 8 bases. CDR1 is SGHAT and CDR2 is FQNNGV in the germline V gene. Trimming cost V 0 bases and J 10 bases; bases outside gene matches: 5. The CDR3 sequence is 14 residues long. CDR3 in amino acids: CASSLDGGAGEQFF. In DNA form, the CDR3 reads TGTGCCAGCAGCTTAGACGGGGGGGCTGGGGAGCAGTTCTTC. The full variable domain, in which reference TRBV11-2 and TRBJ2-1 provide the parts outside the CDR3, is EAGVAQSPRYKIIEKRQSVAFWCNPISGHATLYWYQQILGQGPKLLIQFQNNGVVDDSQLPKDRFSAERLKGVDSTLKIQPAKLEDSAVYLCASSLDGGAGEQFFGPGTRLTVL.

This clonotype showed up just a few times. V gene TRBV6-2 or TRBV6-3 combines with J gene TRBJ2-1; D remains ambiguous. CDR1 is MNHEY, CDR2 SVGEGT, per germline. The CDR3 is made up of 13 amino acids. The germline V and J ends were trimmed by 0 bases and 9 bases, with 9 bases remaining between them. The CDR3 sequence is CASSYSTLGEQFF. CDR3 bases: TGTGCCAGCAGTTACTCAACCCTGGGTGAGCAGTTCTTC.

This clonotype was seen a handful of times. The rearrangement links TRBV6-2 or TRBV6-3 to TRBJ2-1, with 11 positions matching TRBD2. There are 16 residues in the CDR3. Germline loops: CDR1 MNHEY, CDR2 SVGEGT. V was pared by 6 bases and J by 4 bases, with 8 bases of the junction left unmatched. The CDR3 spells CASRGFSGGGYNEQFF. CDR3 in DNA: TGTGCCAGCAGGGGTTTTAGCGGGGGGGGTTACAATGAGCAGTTCTTC.

The V gene is TRBV7-9, the J gene TRBJ1-1; 9 bases map to TRBD1. CDR3 length: 13 amino acids. Germline V gives CDR1 SEHNR, CDR2 FQNEAQ (reference sequence). V shed 4 bases, J shed 7 bases, and the junction held 4 bases outside the gene matches. CDR3 region: CASSSGQGREAFF. The DNA for the CDR3 is TGTGCCAGCAGCTCCGGACAGGGGCGTGAAGCTTTCTTT.

This chain links TRBV7-3 with TRBJ2-2; TRBD2 aligns across 10 bases. After removal of 5 bases from V and 4 bases from J, the junction contained 4 bases not matched to a gene. This CDR3 spans 15 amino acids. Germline CDR1 SGHTA, CDR2 FQGTGA. The CDR3 DNA is TGTGCCAGCAGCCAACTAGCGGGGTTCACCGGGGAGCTGTTTTTT. The encoded protein is CASSQLAGFTGELFF.

This chain uses TRBV29-1 with TRBJ1-1, with 9 positions matching TRBD1. Looked up from germline, CDR1 is SQVTM and CDR2 is ANQGSEA. This CDR3 region has 13 residues. J was trimmed by 1 base and V by 7 bases; bases with no gene match: 4. CDR3 bases: TGCAGCGGAAGACAGGGGGAGAACACTGAAGCTTTCTTT. Protein product: CSGRQGENTEAFF.

This clonotype appeared many times. The rearrangement joins TRBV7-6 to TRBJ2-7, with 7 nucleotides matching TRBD2. V lost 1 base to trimming and J lost 5 bases; unmatched junction nucleotides: 8. CDR1 and CDR2 (germline): SGHVS, FNYEAQ. CDR3 length equals 15 residues. The CDR3 nucleotides are TGTGCCAGCAGCTTAGGGGTCGGGGGGAACAACGAGCAGTACTTC. Its protein is CASSLGVGGNNEQYF. Complete variable domain (other parts from reference TRBV7-6 and TRBJ2-7): GAGVSQSPRYKVTKRGQDVALRCDPISGHVSLYWYRQALGQGPEFLTYFNYEAQQDKSGLPNDRFSAERPEGSISTLTIQRTEQRDSAMYRCASSLGVGGNNEQYFGPGTRLTVT.

This clonotype has a count of ten or more. The chain couples TRBV28 to TRBJ2-7; unclear D gene. V dropped 5 bases and J dropped 2 bases, with 10 bases sitting between them. The CDR3 is 13 residues long. Per the germline V gene, CDR1 is MDHEN and CDR2 is SYDVKM. The chain's CDR3 is CASSALGPYEQYV. CDR3 DNA: TGTGCCAGCAGTGCGCTAGGTCCCTACGAGCAGTACGTC.

This clonotype was counted a few times. The rearrangement uses TRBV29-1 and TRBJ2-7, with D perhaps TRBD1 or TRBD2 (5 bases each). The CDR3 consists of 13 residues. Germline V gene data show CDR1 as SQVTM and CDR2 as ANQGSEA. The V end was cut by 3 bases, the J end by 3 bases, with 12 bases between. The CDR3 here is CSVETEGGYEQYF. CDR3 in DNA: TGCAGCGTTGAGACAGAGGGTGGCTACGAGCAGTACTTC.

This sequence joins TRBV6-1 and TRBJ2-7, with D hard to call. The CDR3 is made up of 13 amino acids. The V and J ends lost 4 bases and 6 bases respectively, with 13 bases between them. Germline V gives CDR1 MNHNS, CDR2 SASEGT. DNA for the CDR3: TGTGCCAGCAGTGTCACTACGGTGAGCGAGCAGTACGTC. It translates to CASSVTTVSEQYV.

CDR3 nucleotide sequence: TGTGCCAGCAGCTTGACAGGGGGGCCTACTCAGCCCCAGCATTTT. It specifies CASSLTGGPTQPQHF. The chain carries TRBV7-6 and TRBJ1-5; 9 nucleotides line up with TRBD1. The V gene's germline CDR1 is SGHVS and CDR2 FNYEAQ. The CDR3 totals 15 residues. Unmatched junction bases numbered 6, after V lost 3 bases and J lost 6 bases.

Remarks on this clonotype: Germline is not matched at one junction end, which may reflect a read error. The chain combines TRBV27 with TRBJ2-5; D is unresolved. Germline V CDR1 and CDR2: MNHEY, SMNVEV (reference sequence). CDR3 length: 15 residues. CDR3 region: CTSEPYVGSQETQYF. In nucleotides, the CDR3 is TGTACCAGCGAGCCTTATGTAGGCTCCCAAGAGACCCAGTACTTC.

Written as DNA, the CDR3 is TGTGCCACCAGCAGAGTCCACTCAGAGTATGGCTACACCTTC. Translating gives CATSRVHSEYGYTF. The chain is built from TRBV15 and TRBJ1-2; D is undetermined. Trimming stripped 1 base from V and 5 bases from J, with 11 bases between. The CDR3 runs 14 residues. CDR1 is LNHNV, CDR2 YYDKDF, per germline (reference sequence).

The rearrangement links TRBV27 to TRBJ2-1; maybe TRBD2 (6 bases). CDR1 is MNHEY and CDR2 is SMNVEV in the germline V gene (reference sequence). Trimming took off 7 bases at V and 8 bases at J, with 15 bases between the two ends. The CDR3 has 13 residues. The CDR3 is CASTPDYNYEQFF. The CDR3 nucleotides are TGTGCCAGCACCCCGGACTATAACTATGAGCAGTTCTTC.

The chain is built from TRBV20-1 and TRBJ2-5, with D tentatively TRBD1 (6 bases). This CDR3 is 16 amino acids long. Trimming stripped 0 bases from V and 0 bases from J, with 14 bases between. The V gene's germline CDR1 is DFQATT and CDR2 SNEGSKA (reference sequence). The CDR3 nucleotides are TGCAGTGCTAGAGAATGGCAACAGGGCCACCAAGAGACCCAGTACTTC. Protein: CSAREWQQGHQETQYF.

This clonotype was recorded at least ten times. The chain has TRBV7-9 and TRBJ2-5; D may be TRBD2 (6 bases). Germline V gives CDR1 SEHNR, CDR2 FQNEAQ (reference sequence). The CDR3 runs 15 residues. Trimming cost V 3 bases and J 2 bases, with 13 bases left between them. The chain's CDR3 is CASSFAGGQQETQYF. In nucleotides, the CDR3 is TGTGCCAGCAGCTTCGCCGGGGGTCAACAAGAGACCCAGTACTTC. The full variable domain, rest sourced from reference TRBV7-9 and TRBJ2-5, is DTGVSQNPRHKITKRGQNVTFRCDPISEHNRLYWYRQTLGQGPEFLTYFQNEAQLEKSRLLSDRFSAERPKGSFSTLEIQRTEQGDSAMYLCASSFAGGQQETQYFGPGTRLLVL.

The V and J genes are TRBV20-1 and TRBJ2-1; D possibly corresponds to TRBD2 (5 bases). This CDR3 region has 15 residues. CDR1 is DFQATT, CDR2 SNEGSKA, per germline (reference sequence). Deletions cut 0 bases from V and 1 base from J, with 10 bases between. The CDR3 is CSARDPDWSYNEQFF. CDR3 sequence (DNA): TGCAGTGCTAGAGATCCGGACTGGTCCTACAATGAGCAGTTCTTC.

The sample holds a few counts of this clonotype. The rearrangement joins TRBV5-1 to TRBJ2-1, with 7 positions matching TRBD1. V trimming: 4 bases; J trimming: 9 bases; junction bases outside the gene matches: 7. Looked up from germline, CDR1 is SGHRS and CDR2 is YFSETQ. The CDR3 has 13 amino acids. The DNA of the CDR3 is TGCGCCAGCAGCCTGAATACAGGGGCTGAGCAGTTCTTC. It encodes CASSLNTGAEQFF.

This clonotype showed up many times. V and J are TRBV7-2 and TRBJ2-7, with 7 bases aligning to TRBD2. Germline V gives CDR1 SGHTA, CDR2 FQGNSA. The V gene end was trimmed by 5 bases and the J gene end by 3 bases; junction bases not matched to a gene: 10. CDR3 size: 15 residues. CDR3 in DNA: TGTGCCAGCAGCCTCCAACTAGCGCTTCACTACGAGCAGTACTTC. Amino acids: CASSLQLALHYEQYF.

The chain links TRBV6-8 to TRBJ2-1; TRBD1 agrees at 9 bases. J gave up 7 bases and V 6 bases, and 10 bases lay outside the gene matches. Germline V CDR1 and CDR2: MNHGY, SAAAGT. The CDR3 sequence is 15 residues long. CDR3 region: CASSFSGTGRNEQFF. CDR3 nucleotides: TGTGCCAGCAGCTTTTCCGGGACAGGGAGAAATGAGCAGTTCTTC.

This clonotype was counted at least ten times. The chain combines TRBV7-2 with TRBJ1-2; 7 positions match TRBD1. Germline values: CDR1 SGHTA, CDR2 FQGNSA. After removal of 4 bases from V and 7 bases from J, the junction contained 3 bases not matched to a gene. CDR3 size: 12 residues. CDR3 protein: CASSWDRLGYTF. CDR3 nucleotide sequence: TGTGCCAGCAGCTGGGACAGACTTGGCTACACCTTC.

This clonotype was seen only a few times. V is TRBV28 and J is TRBJ2-5; D is unresolved. The CDR3 covers 14 residues. Trimming took 6 bases from V and 3 from J, leaving 14 bases between them. The germline gives CDR1 MDHEN, CDR2 SYDVKM. CDR3 amino acids: CASSLLLDEETQYF. The CDR3 DNA reads TGTGCCAGCAGCCTCCTTTTGGACGAAGAGACCCAGTACTTC.

There are many counts of this clonotype. This rearrangement joins TRBV2 to TRBJ2-3; TRBD2 matches at 10 bases. Germline trimming cut 11 bases from V and 4 bases from J; bases unmatched to any gene: 6. Per the germline V gene, CDR1 is SNHLY and CDR2 is FYNNEI. This CDR3 region has 13 residues. The CDR3 loop is CARQRGGPDTQYF. CDR3 DNA sequence: TGTGCCCGACAGCGGGGGGGCCCAGATACGCAGTATTTT.

The chain has TRBV27 and TRBJ2-7; the D is unclear. CDR1 is MNHEY, CDR2 SMNVEV, per germline (reference sequence). This CDR3 is built from 14 residues. V was cut by 4 bases and J by 5 bases, with 15 bases left in between. Here the CDR3 DNA reads TGTGCCAGCAGTTGGTCCCACATAACCCACGAGCAGTACTTC. Translated: CASSWSHITHEQYF.

The gene calls are TRBV29-1 and TRBJ2-1; D unclear. The CDR3 runs 12 residues. The V gene lost 1 base and the J gene lost 4 bases, with 5 bases spanning the gap. Germline CDR1 reads SQVTM; CDR2 reads ANQGSEA. CDR3 sequence reads: CSVEVGYNEQFF. DNA of the CDR3: TGCAGCGTTGAAGTGGGATACAATGAGCAGTTCTTC.

To note about this clonotype: A much larger clone lies a single base off, so this may be a read error. The chain combines TRBV7-8 with TRBJ1-2; 7 bases map to TRBD1. The CDR3 runs 14 residues. In germline, CDR1 is SGHVS, CDR2 FQNEAQ. Losses at the gene ends were 5 bases for V and 4 bases for J; bases not matched to a gene: 7. The CDR3 DNA is TGTGCCAGCAGCATCCGACAGGGATGCTATGGCTACACCTTC. This codes for CASSIRQGCYGYTF.

The rearrangement uses TRBV28 and TRBJ2-1, with D possibly TRBD1 on 6 matching bases. The CDR3 loop spans 16 amino acids. The ends were cut back, 5 bases at V and 6 bases at J, with 20 bases in the middle. CDR1 is MDHEN, CDR2 SYDVKM, per germline. The DNA of the CDR3 is TGTGCCAGCAGTCCATTTCCCTGGACAGTGGGCAATGAGCAGTTCTTC. As protein: CASSPFPWTVGNEQFF.

This clonotype has only a few counts. The chain employs TRBV4-1 and TRBJ1-2; maybe TRBD1 (6 bases). There are 15 residues in the CDR3. V was trimmed by 0 bases and J by 2 bases, leaving 10 bases between them. The germline V gene has CDR1 MGHRA and CDR2 YSYEKL. CDR3 sequence reads: CASSQDRTENYGYTF. The CDR3 nucleotides read TGCGCCAGCAGCCAAGACCGGACAGAGAACTATGGCTACACCTTC.